A selection of T cell receptor beta chains follows, all from one sample in a study of T-cell reconstitution after alpha-beta-depleted transplantation in children. TCRdb redid the calling of the PCR reads with MiXCR, one entry per CDR3 protein. The repertoire holds 490,000 or so distinct CDR3 sequences, with around an eighth as singletons. This specimen consisted of PBMCs from the stem cell graft donor, obtained from the stem cell graft. These receptors all stem from a human donor who donated a stem cell graft to a child with combined immunodeficiency. The CDR3 runs from the conserved cysteine through the conserved F or W. The order of the fields is J gene, D gene, clone size, CDR3 length, V gene, CDR3 DNA, CDR3 protein. The D gene is left open where the match is weak. Not every row has a clone size; where given, it reads once, few, many or a size class.

j_call: TRBJ2-5; d_call: TRBD1; clone_size: -; cdr3_length: 18; v_call: TRBV29-1; cdr3_nt: TGCAGCGTTGAAGACGCTTGGCTCCTGGGACAGATACAAGAGACCCAGTACTTC; cdr3_aa: CSVEDAWLLGQIQETQYF
j_call: TRBJ2-3; d_call: TRBD2; clone_size: many; cdr3_length: 15; v_call: TRBV6-4; cdr3_nt: TGTGCCAGCGGTGGGACTAGCGGGAGTACAGATACGCAGTATTTT; cdr3_aa: CASGGTSGSTDTQYF
j_call: TRBJ2-7; d_call: TRBD2; clone_size: -; cdr3_length: 13; v_call: TRBV19; cdr3_nt: TGTGCCAGTAGAAGGCGGGAGGGCGACGAGCAGTACTTC; cdr3_aa: CASRRREGDEQYF
j_call: TRBJ1-1; d_call: -; clone_size: many; cdr3_length: 13; v_call: TRBV20-1; cdr3_nt: TGCAGCCCCAGGGAAGACAGGTTCACTGAAGCTTTCTTT; cdr3_aa: CSPREDRFTEAFF
j_call: TRBJ2-1; d_call: TRBD2; clone_size: many; cdr3_length: 15; v_call: TRBV15; cdr3_nt: TGTGCCACCAGCCACGGACTAGCGGCTATCAATGAGCAGTTCTTC; cdr3_aa: CATSHGLAAINEQFF
j_call: TRBJ2-7; d_call: -; clone_size: -; cdr3_length: 14; v_call: TRBV20-1; cdr3_nt: TGCAGTGCTAGAGAACTAGCTGGGGGGGCCGAGCAGTACTTC; cdr3_aa: CSARELAGGAEQYF
j_call: TRBJ1-6; d_call: -; clone_size: few; cdr3_length: 18; v_call: TRBV18; cdr3_nt: TGTGCCAGCTCACCAACTCCTCGGGGCCGGACGGGAAATTCACCCCTCCACTTT; cdr3_aa: CASSPTPRGRTGNSPLHF
j_call: TRBJ1-1; d_call: TRBD1; clone_size: -; cdr3_length: 14; v_call: TRBV7-2; cdr3_nt: TGTGCCAGCAGCTCAGGGGGCATTGAAACTGAAGCTTTCTTT; cdr3_aa: CASSSGGIETEAFF
j_call: TRBJ2-1; d_call: TRBD2; clone_size: -; cdr3_length: 14; v_call: TRBV11-3; cdr3_nt: TGTGCCAGCAGCTTAAACGCGGGGGGCGGTGAGCAGTTCTTC; cdr3_aa: CASSLNAGGGEQFF
j_call: TRBJ2-3; d_call: -; clone_size: few; cdr3_length: 13; v_call: TRBV12-3/TRBV12-4; cdr3_nt: TGTGCCAGCAGTGGGAGCAGGGTAGATACGCAGTATTTT; cdr3_aa: CASSGSRVDTQYF